This TCR beta chain derives from a study of vaccination effects on CD4 cells after COVID-19. Broader study findings: The study dataset contains few convalescent patients and includes no early post-infection timepoints.

The culture ran for roughly ten days, and then CD4+ T cells were isolated. Having tested negative for nucleocapsid antibodies, the vaccine recipients showed no prior SARS-CoV-2 infection. Trimming took off 8 bases at V and 0 bases at J, with 14 bases between the two ends. Germline CDR1 MNHNY, CDR2 SVGAGI (reference sequence). This CDR3 is built from 16 residues. This clone has only one observation. Its antigen is currently unknown. Assay used: immunoSEQ multiplex PCR; TCRdb lists only in-frame clones, some missing. The table includes about 39,000 clones, 82% detected once. This sequence originates from a human donor who received a COVID-19 vaccine. The sample here was CD4+ T cells from PBMCs cultured without peptide, taken before COVID-19 vaccination. The V and J genes are TRBV6-6 and TRBJ2-6; D unclear. CDR3 protein: CASGSIGISGANVLTF. CDR3 DNA: TGTGCCAGCGGAAGTATTGGCATCTCTGGGGCCAACGTCCTGACTTTC.